This entry describes one TCR beta chain. Measured with immunoSEQ multiplex PCR; TCRdb has only the in-frame clones, and not every one. The table records 270,000 or so clones, approximately 84% of them present only once. The data originate from a study of blood T cell repertoires in COVID-19. Trimming stripped 2 bases from V and 7 bases from J, with 6 bases between. Germline V gene sequence: CDR1 ENHRY, CDR2 SYGVKD. This CDR3 is built from 12 residues. The chain uses TRBV10-3 and TRBJ2-1; D remains ambiguous. The clonotype comes from a woman aged 45-60 years who had been exposed to COVID-19. The specimen sequenced was PBMCs or T cells enriched from blood (not recorded which). In DNA form, the CDR3 reads TGTGCCATCAGTGAGGTCGGGAATGAGCAGTTCTTC. Its translation: CAISEVGNEQFF.